This is a list of T cell receptor beta chains from one sample in a study of beta chain features in type 1 diabetes. The assay was immunoSEQ multiplex PCR, and TCRdb's table has in-frame clones only and misses some. Among 150,000 or so clones listed, roughly 10% were seen once. Sequencing was performed on central memory CD4+ T cells from blood. The receptors originated from a man younger than 30 in good health. CDR3s include the opening cysteine and the closing phenylalanine or tryptophan. D genes are given only for firm matches. Part of the rows lack a size; the others show once, few, many or a class for expanded clones.

>TRBV13|TRBD1|-|TRBJ2-1
TGTGCCAGCAGTCTGAGCGGACAGGGGCCCGACAATGAGCAGTTCTTC
CASSLSGQGPDNEQFF
>TRBV7-2|-|few|TRBJ2-1
TGTGCCAGCAGCCTGGAGGGACAGAACTCCTACAATGAGCAGTTCTTC
CASSLEGQNSYNEQFF
>TRBV9|TRBD2|few|TRBJ2-2
TGTGCCAGCGGACTAGCGTCAAAGAACACCGGGGAGCTGTTTTTT
CASGLASKNTGELFF
>TRBV9|-|-|TRBJ1-1
TGTGCCAGCAGCGTAGACGGGGAGGGCACTGAAGCTTTCTTT
CASSVDGEGTEAFF
>TRBV7-2|-|-|TRBJ2-5
TGTGCCAGCAGCTTATCCAGAGGGGGAGAGACCCAGTACTTC
CASSLSRGGETQYF
>TRBV29-1|TRBD1|-|TRBJ2-1
TGCAGCGTTGCCGGACAGGGCTTCAATGAGCAGTTCTTC
CSVAGQGFNEQFF
>TRBV28|-|few|TRBJ1-6
TGTGCCAGCACACAGAGTCGGGGGGCTTGGTCACCCCTCCACTTT
CASTQSRGAWSPLHF
>TRBV6-4|-|-|TRBJ2-3
TGTGCCAGCAGTGACTCGGAGACAGATACGCAGTATTTT
CASSDSETDTQYF
>TRBV4-1|-|few|TRBJ2-3
TGCGCCAGCAGCCAAGCTATTCGAGCGGGTACGCAGTATTTT
CASSQAIRAGTQYF
>TRBV5-1|-|-|TRBJ2-7
TGCGCCAGCAACCAGGTGCCCTACGAGCAGTACTTC
CASNQVPYEQYF
>TRBV5-1|-|few|TRBJ2-3
TGCGCCAGCAGCTTGGAACACCGGGGCACAGATACGCAGTATTTT
CASSLEHRGTDTQYF
>TRBV5-1|-|few|TRBJ1-6
TGCGCCAGCAGACCACAGACAGTGGACAATTCACCCCTCCACTTT
CASRPQTVDNSPLHF
>TRBV5-1|-|few|TRBJ2-3
TGCGCCAGCAGCTTGGCCCCACAGGACCCTAGCACAGATACGCAGTATTTT
CASSLAPQDPSTDTQYF
>TRBV11-2|TRBD1|-|TRBJ1-2
TGTGCCAGCAGCCCCCTCCGGGGACAGGGCCTCTATGGCTACACCTTC
CASSPLRGQGLYGYTF
>TRBV9|-|-|TRBJ2-6
TGTGCCAGCAGCGTTTCTGGGGCCAACGTCCTGACTTTC
CASSVSGANVLTF
>TRBV4-3|TRBD2|few|TRBJ2-1
TGCGCCAGCAGCCAGGGCTCCACTAGCGGGACCTACAATGAGCAGTTCTTC
CASSQGSTSGTYNEQFF
>TRBV6-5|-|few|TRBJ2-7
TGTGCCAGCAGGAAGGGGCGAGCCTACGAGCAGTACTTC
CASRKGRAYEQYF
>TRBV9|-|-|TRBJ1-1
TGTGCCAGCAGCCCCCAAAACACTGAAGCTTTCTTT
CASSPQNTEAFF
>TRBV21-1|-|few|TRBJ2-3
TGTGCCAGCAGCAAAGAGTCCCCCCCTTGGACTAGCGCGAGAGACTTGAGCACAGATACGCAGTATTTT
CASSKESPPWTSARDLSTDTQYF
>TRBV5-1|-|-|TRBJ1-1
TGCGCCAGCAGCCCTGACAGACCCACTGAAGCTTTCTTT
CASSPDRPTEAFF
>TRBV7-6|-|-|TRBJ2-6
TGTGCCAGCAGCTTTAGGAACCGGGGACCTAGCTCTGGGGCCAACGTCCTGACTTTC
CASSFRNRGPSSGANVLTF
>TRBV18|TRBD1|-|TRBJ1-1
TGTGCCAGCTCGTCTACAGGGGGCAACAGTGAAGCTTTCTTT
CASSSTGGNSEAFF
>TRBV7-9|-|many|TRBJ1-2
TGTGCCAGCAGCTTATGGGGTTCCCCTGGCAACTATGGCTACACCTTC
CASSLWGSPGNYGYTF
>TRBV28|-|-|TRBJ1-1
TGTGCCAGCAGTTTATGGCTGAACACTGAAGCTTTCTTT
CASSLWLNTEAFF
>TRBV9|-|-|TRBJ2-1
TGTGCCAGCAGCGTAGGGTTGTCCTGGAGCTCCTACAATGAGCAGTTCTTC
CASSVGLSWSSYNEQFF
>TRBV7-9|TRBD2|few|TRBJ2-5
TGTGCCAGCAGCTTGTCGACTAGCGGGGGCGGAGAGACCCAGTACTTC
CASSLSTSGGGETQYF
>TRBV2|-|-|TRBJ1-5
TGTGCCAGCATGGCCGGATTTAGCAATCAGCCCCAGCATTTT
CASMAGFSNQPQHF
>TRBV7-2|TRBD2|-|TRBJ2-5
TGTGCCAGCAGCCCATCAGGACTAGCGGGGGGCCCCGGCTACTTC
CASSPSGLAGGPGYF
>TRBV6-5|-|few|TRBJ2-1
TGTGCCAGCAGTGATACCTACAATGAGCAGTTCTTC
CASSDTYNEQFF
>TRBV29-1|-|many|TRBJ2-7
TGCAGCGTAGCGGACGGGTGGAACTACGAGCAGTACTTC
CSVADGWNYEQYF
>TRBV5-1|-|-|TRBJ1-3
TGCGCCAGCAGCTTGAACACGGCTTCTGGAAACACCATATATTTT
CASSLNTASGNTIYF
>TRBV28|TRBD1|-|TRBJ1-2
TGTGCCAGCAGTAGTTCCGGGACAGGGTACTATGGCTACACCTTC
CASSSSGTGYYGYTF
>TRBV5-1|-|few|TRBJ2-1
TGCGCCAGCTCAGAACGCAATGAGCAGTTCTTC
CASSERNEQFF
>TRBV5-1|-|-|TRBJ1-1
TGCGCCAGCACAGGGCCCGGGACGAACACTGAAGCTTTCTTT
CASTGPGTNTEAFF